A single sample gave rise to the 6 T cell receptor beta chains below, sequenced in a study of T cell repertoires in cytomegalovirus infection. Each CDR3 protein is one row after TCRdb ran MiXCR on the reads. Here the sample spans about 210,000 distinct CDR3 sequences, 6% to 8% being singletons. Material: PBMCs. These receptors were collected from a human donor in good health (CMV status not recorded). Some clones in this sample may be carry-over from other donors' samples.

J is TRBJ1-5 and V is TRBV28, with D possibly TRBD1 on 6 matching bases. With 6 bases removed from V and 4 bases from J, the gap between germline ends came to 13 bases. The CDR3 runs to 14 residues. The germline gives CDR1 MDHEN, CDR2 SYDVKM. CDR3 protein: CASSSGGQNQPQHF. The CDR3 DNA reads as TGTGCCAGCAGCAGCGGGGGGCAGAATCAGCCCCAGCATTTT.

This clonotype was observed at least ten times. The V and J genes are TRBV7-9 and TRBJ1-4, with TRBD1 matching over 7 bases. The CDR3 extends over 15 amino acids. Germline trimming cut 3 bases from V and 5 bases from J; bases unmatched to any gene: 6. Germline V lookup: CDR1 SEHNR, CDR2 FQNEAQ (reference sequence). The CDR3: CASSLDKGQNEKLFF. The CDR3 DNA sequence: TGTGCCAGCAGCTTGGATAAGGGACAGAATGAAAAACTGTTTTTT.

This clonotype was recorded at least ten times. This chain connects TRBV20-1 to TRBJ2-5; TRBD2 matches at 7 bases. The CDR3 runs 14 residues. The trim removed 7 bases at V and 1 base at J, leaving 9 bases unmatched. Germline V lookup: CDR1 DFQATT, CDR2 SNEGSKA (reference sequence). The CDR3 coding sequence is TGCAGTGTTTCCCCGACTAGCCGCCAAGAGACCCAGTACTTC. Its protein is CSVSPTSRQETQYF.

The J gene is TRBJ1-5, the V gene TRBV20-1; no definite D call. V lost 0 bases and J 0 bases, leaving 6 bases between the germline ends. The V gene's germline CDR1 is DFQATT and CDR2 SNEGSKA (reference sequence). This CDR3 is built from 14 residues. The CDR3 coding sequence is TGCAGTGCTAGAGATCCTTATAGCAATCAGCCCCAGCATTTT. Translation: CSARDPYSNQPQHF.

This clonotype was recorded many times. The V call is TRBV7-9, the J call TRBJ1-1; 7 bases match TRBD1. Per germline, CDR1 SEHNR and CDR2 FQNEAQ (reference sequence). The CDR3 length is 17 residues. Trimming removed 5 bases from V and 0 bases from J; junction bases left unmatched: 12. CDR3 DNA sequence: TGTGCCAGCAGCACGCCGACAGGGCGCGGCTTGAACACTGAAGCTTTCTTT. Translated: CASSTPTGRGLNTEAFF.

This clonotype was recorded many times. The chain is built from TRBV2 and TRBJ2-7, with D tentatively TRBD1 (5 bases). Deletions cut 5 bases from V and 4 bases from J, with 15 bases between. The CDR3 covers 14 residues. CDR1 is SNHLY and CDR2 is FYNNEI in the germline V gene. The CDR3 spells CASSWGTPMYEQYF. The CDR3 coding sequence is TGTGCCAGCAGTTGGGGCACCCCGATGTACGAGCAGTACTTC.